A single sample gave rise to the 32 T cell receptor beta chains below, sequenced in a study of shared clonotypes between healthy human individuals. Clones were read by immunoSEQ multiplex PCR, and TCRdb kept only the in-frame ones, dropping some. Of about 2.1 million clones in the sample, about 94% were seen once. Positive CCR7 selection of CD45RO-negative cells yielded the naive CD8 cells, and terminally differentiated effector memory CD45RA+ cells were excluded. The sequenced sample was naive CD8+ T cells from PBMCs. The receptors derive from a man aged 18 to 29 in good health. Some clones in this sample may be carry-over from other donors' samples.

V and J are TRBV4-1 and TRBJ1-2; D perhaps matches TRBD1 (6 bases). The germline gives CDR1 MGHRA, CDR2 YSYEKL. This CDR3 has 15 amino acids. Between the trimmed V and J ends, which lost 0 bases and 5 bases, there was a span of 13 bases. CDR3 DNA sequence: TGCGCCAGCAGCCAAGACCCAGCAGGGGATTATGGCTACACCTTC. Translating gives CASSQDPAGDYGYTF.

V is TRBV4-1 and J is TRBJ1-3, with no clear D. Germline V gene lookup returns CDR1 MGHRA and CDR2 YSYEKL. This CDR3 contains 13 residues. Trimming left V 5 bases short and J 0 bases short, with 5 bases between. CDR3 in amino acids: CASSSSSGNTIYF. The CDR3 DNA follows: TGCGCCAGCAGCTCTTCCTCTGGAAACACCATATATTTT.

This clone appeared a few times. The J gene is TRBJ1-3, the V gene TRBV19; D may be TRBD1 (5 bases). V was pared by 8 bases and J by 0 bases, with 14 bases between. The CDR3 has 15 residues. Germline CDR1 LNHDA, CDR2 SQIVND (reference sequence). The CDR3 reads CASGIDRLSGNTIYF. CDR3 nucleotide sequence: TGTGCCAGTGGGATCGACAGACTCTCTGGAAACACCATATATTTT.

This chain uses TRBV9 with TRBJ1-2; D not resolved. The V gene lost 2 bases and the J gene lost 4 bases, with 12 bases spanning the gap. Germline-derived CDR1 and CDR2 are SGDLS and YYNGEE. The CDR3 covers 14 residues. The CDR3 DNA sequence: TGTGCCAGCAGCGTCTCGGACGGAAGCTATGGCTACACCTTC. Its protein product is CASSVSDGSYGYTF.

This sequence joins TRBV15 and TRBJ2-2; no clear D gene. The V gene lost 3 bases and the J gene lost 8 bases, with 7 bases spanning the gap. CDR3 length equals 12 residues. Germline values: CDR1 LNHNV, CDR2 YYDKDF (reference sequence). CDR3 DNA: TGTGCCACCAGCAGCCCCCCAGGGGAGCTGTTTTTT. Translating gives CATSSPPGELFF.

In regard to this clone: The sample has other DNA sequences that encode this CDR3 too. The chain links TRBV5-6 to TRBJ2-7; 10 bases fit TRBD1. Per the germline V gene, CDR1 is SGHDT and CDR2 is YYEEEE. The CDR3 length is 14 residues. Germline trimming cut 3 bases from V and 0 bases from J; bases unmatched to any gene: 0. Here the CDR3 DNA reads TGTGCCAGCAGCTGGGACAGGGGCTCCTACGAGCAGTACTTC. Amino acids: CASSWDRGSYEQYF.

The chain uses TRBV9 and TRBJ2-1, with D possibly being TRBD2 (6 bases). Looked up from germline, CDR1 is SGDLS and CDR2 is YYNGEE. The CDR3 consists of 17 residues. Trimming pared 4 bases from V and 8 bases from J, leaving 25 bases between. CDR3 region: CASSSYSGDPQWDEQFF. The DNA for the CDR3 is TGTGCCAGCAGCTCCTACTCGGGGGACCCCCAGTGGGATGAGCAGTTCTTC.

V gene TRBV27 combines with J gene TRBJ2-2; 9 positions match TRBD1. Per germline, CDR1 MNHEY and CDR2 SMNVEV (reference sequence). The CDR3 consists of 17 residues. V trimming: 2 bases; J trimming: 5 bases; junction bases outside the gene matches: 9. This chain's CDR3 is CASSLTLYRGLTGELFF. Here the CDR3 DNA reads TGTGCCAGCAGTTTAACGCTCTACAGGGGGCTTACCGGGGAGCTGTTTTTT.

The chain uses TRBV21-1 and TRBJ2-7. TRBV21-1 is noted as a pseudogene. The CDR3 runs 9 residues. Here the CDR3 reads CASHGNGRF. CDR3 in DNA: TGTGCCAGCCATGGGAACGGCCGCTTC.

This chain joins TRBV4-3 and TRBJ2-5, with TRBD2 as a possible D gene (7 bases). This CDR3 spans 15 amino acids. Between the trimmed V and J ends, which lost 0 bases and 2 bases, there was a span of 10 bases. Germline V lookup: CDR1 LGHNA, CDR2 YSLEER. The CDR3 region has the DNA TGCGCCAGCAGCCAAGATCGGGGGGCGCAAGAGACCCAGTACTTC. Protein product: CASSQDRGAQETQYF.

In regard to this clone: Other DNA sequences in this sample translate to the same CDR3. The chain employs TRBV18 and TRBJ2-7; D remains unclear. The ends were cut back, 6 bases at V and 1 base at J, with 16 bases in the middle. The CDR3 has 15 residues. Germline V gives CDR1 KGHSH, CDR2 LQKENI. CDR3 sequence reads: CASSPPGESSYEQYF. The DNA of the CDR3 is TGTGCCAGCTCCCCTCCGGGCGAGTCTTCCTACGAGCAGTACTTC.

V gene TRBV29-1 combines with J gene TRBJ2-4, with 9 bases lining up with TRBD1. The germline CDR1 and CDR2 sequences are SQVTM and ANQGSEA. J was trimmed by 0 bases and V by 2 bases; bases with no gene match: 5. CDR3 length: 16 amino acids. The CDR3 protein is CSVETGGIIAKNIQYF. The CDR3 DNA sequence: TGCAGCGTTGAAACAGGGGGCATAATAGCCAAAAACATTCAGTACTTC.

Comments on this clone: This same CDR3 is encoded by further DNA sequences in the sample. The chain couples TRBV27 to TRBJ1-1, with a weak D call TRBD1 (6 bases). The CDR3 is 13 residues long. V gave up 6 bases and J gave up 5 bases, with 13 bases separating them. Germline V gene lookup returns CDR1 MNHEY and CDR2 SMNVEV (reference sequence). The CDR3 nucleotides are TGTGCCAGCAGCTTACAGGGTGGTACTGAAGCTTTCTTT. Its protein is CASSLQGGTEAFF.

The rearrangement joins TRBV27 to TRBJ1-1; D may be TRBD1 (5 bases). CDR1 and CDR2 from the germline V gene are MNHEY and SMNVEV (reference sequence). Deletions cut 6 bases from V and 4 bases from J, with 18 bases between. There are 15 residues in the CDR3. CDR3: CASRPRGGWVTEAFF. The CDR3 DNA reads TGTGCCAGCAGGCCCCGCGGGGGGTGGGTCACTGAAGCTTTCTTT.

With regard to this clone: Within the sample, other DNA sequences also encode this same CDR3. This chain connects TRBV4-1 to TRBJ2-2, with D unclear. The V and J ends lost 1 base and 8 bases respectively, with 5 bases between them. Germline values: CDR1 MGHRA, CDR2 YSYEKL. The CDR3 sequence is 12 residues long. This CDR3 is CASSQVLGELFF. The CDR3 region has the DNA TGCGCCAGCAGCCAAGTCTTGGGGGAGCTGTTTTTT.

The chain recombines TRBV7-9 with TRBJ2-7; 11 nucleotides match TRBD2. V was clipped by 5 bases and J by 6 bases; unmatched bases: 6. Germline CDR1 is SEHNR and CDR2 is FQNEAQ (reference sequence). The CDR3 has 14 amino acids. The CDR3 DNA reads TGTGCCAGCAGCCCTACTAGCGGGAGAAGCGAGCAGTACTTC. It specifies CASSPTSGRSEQYF.

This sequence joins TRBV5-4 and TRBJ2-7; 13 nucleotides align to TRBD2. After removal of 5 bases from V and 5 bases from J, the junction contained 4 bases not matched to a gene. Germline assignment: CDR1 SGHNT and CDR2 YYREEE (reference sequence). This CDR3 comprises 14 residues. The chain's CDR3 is CASSYGLAGDEQYF. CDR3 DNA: TGTGCCAGCAGTTACGGACTAGCGGGAGACGAGCAGTACTTC.

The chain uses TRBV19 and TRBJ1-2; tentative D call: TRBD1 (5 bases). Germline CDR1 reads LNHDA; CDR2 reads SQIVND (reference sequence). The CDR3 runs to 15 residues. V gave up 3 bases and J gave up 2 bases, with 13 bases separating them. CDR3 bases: TGTGCCAGTAGTATTCAGGGTATTCAGAACTATGGCTACACCTTC. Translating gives CASSIQGIQNYGYTF.

CDR3 in amino acids: CAISESVVKGENEQFF. CDR3 DNA: TGTGCCATCAGTGAGTCGGTTGTGAAGGGAGAAAATGAGCAGTTCTTC. V is TRBV10-3 and J is TRBJ2-1; D perhaps matches TRBD2 (5 bases). V gave up 0 bases and J gave up 7 bases, with 16 bases separating them. Germline values: CDR1 ENHRY, CDR2 SYGVKD. This CDR3 is built from 16 residues.

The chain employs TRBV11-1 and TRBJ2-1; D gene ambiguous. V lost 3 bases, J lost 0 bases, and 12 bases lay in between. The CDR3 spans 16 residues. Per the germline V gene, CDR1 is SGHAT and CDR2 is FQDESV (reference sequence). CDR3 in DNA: TGTGCCAGCAGCTTGAGTCTAGGTGTCTCCTACAATGAGCAGTTCTTC. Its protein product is CASSLSLGVSYNEQFF.

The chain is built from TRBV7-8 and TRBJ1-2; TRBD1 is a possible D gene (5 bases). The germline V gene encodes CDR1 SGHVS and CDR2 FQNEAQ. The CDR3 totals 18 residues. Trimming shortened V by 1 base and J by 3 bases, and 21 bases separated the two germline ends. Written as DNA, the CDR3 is TGTGCCAGCAGCTTAGTTGGTATAGGGACGTCCCTTTACTATGGCTACACCTTC. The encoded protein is CASSLVGIGTSLYYGYTF.

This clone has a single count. The DNA for the CDR3 is TGTGCCAGCAGCAAGCCAGCCCGGGTGGAGACCCAGTACTTC. It translates to CASSKPARVETQYF. This chain links TRBV21-1 with TRBJ2-5; TRBD2 reflects the table's D call only, with no check against the DNA. TRBV21-1 is a known pseudogene. The CDR3 has 14 residues.

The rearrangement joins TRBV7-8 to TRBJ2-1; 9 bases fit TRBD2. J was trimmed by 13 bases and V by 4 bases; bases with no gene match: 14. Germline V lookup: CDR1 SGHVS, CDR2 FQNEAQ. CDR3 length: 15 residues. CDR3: CASSSPPEREDPQFF. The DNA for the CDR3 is TGTGCCAGCAGCTCTCCCCCCGAGCGGGAGGACCCTCAGTTCTTC.

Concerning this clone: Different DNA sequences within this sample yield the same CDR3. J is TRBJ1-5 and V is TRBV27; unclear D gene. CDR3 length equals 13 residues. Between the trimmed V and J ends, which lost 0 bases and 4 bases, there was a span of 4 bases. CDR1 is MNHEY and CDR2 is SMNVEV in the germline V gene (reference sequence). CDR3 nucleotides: TGTGCCAGCAGTTTATCGCGGAATCAGCCCCAGCATTTT. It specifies CASSLSRNQPQHF.

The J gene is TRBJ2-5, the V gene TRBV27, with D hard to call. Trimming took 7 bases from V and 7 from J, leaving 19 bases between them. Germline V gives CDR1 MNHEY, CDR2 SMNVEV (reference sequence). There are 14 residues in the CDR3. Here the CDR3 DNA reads TGTGCCAGCAACCCCGGACCCAGTAGTGGGACCCAGTACTTC. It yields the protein CASNPGPSSGTQYF.

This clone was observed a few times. The chain's CDR3 is CASNPASGRGEQYF. The CDR3 region has the DNA TGTGCCAGCAATCCGGCTAGCGGGAGAGGGGAGCAGTACTTC. V gene TRBV2 combines with J gene TRBJ2-7; 10 bases agree with TRBD2. Germline-derived CDR1 and CDR2 are SNHLY and FYNNEI. J was trimmed by 7 bases and V by 7 bases; bases with no gene match: 10. This CDR3 spans 14 amino acids.

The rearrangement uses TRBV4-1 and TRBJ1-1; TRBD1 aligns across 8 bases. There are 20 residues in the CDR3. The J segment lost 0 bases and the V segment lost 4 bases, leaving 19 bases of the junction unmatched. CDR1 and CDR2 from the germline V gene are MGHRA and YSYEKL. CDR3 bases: TGCGCCAGCAGCCGATCCATTCAGGGGGTGATACAGGGGGTGAACACTGAAGCTTTCTTT. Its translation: CASSRSIQGVIQGVNTEAFF.

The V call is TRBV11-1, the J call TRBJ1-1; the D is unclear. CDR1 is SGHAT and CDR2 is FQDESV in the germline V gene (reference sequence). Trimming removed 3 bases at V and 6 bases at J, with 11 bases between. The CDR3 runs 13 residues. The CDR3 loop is CASSFIISSEAFF. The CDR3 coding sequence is TGTGCCAGCAGCTTTATCATTTCGTCTGAAGCTTTCTTT.

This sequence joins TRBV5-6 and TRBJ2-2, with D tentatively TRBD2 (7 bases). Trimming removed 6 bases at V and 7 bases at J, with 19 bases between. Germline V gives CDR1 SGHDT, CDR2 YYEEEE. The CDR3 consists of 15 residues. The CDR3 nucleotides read TGTGCCAGCACTTGGGGGCTAGCGGAGCACGGGGAGCTGTTTTTT. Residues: CASTWGLAEHGELFF. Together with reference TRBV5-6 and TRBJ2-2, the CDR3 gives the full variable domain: DAGVTQSPTHLIKTRGQQVTLRCSPKSGHDTVSWYQQALGQGPQFIFQYYEEEERQRGNFPDRFSGHQFPNYSSELNVNALLLGDSALYLCASTWGLAEHGELFFGEGSRLTVL.

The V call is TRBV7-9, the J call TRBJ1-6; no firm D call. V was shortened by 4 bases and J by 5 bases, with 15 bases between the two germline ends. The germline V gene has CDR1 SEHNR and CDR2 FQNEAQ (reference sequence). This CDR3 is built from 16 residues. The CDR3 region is CASSSTGDVNNSPLHF. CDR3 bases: TGTGCCAGCAGCTCGACCGGGGATGTCAATAATTCACCCCTCCACTTT.

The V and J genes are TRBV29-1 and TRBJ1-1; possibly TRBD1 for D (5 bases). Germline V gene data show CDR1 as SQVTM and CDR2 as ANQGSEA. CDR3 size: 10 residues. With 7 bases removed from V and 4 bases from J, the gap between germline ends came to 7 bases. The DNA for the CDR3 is TGCAGCGCCCAGGGCACTGAAGCTTTCTTT. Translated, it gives CSAQGTEAFF.

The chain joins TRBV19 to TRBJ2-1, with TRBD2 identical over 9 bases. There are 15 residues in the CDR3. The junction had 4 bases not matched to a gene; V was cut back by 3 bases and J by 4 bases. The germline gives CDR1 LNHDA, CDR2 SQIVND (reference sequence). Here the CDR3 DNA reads TGTGCCAGTAGTATGGCTAGCGGGACTTACAATGAGCAGTTCTTC. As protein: CASSMASGTYNEQFF.